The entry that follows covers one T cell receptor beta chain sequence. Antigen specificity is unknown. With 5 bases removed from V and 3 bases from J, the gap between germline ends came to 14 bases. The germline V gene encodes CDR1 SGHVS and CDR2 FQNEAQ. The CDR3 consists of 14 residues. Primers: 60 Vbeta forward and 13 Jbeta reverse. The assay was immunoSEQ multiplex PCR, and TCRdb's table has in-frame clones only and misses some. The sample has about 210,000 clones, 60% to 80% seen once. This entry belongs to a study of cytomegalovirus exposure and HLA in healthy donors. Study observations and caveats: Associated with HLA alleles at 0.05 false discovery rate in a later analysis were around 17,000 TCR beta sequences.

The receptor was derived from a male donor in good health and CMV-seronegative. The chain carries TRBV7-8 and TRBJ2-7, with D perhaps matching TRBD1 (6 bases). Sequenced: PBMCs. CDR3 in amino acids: CASSKRTVLYEQYF. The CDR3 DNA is TGTGCCAGCAGCAAAAGGACAGTCCTCTACGAGCAGTACTTC.